What follows is one TCR beta chain and its context. The antigen remains undetermined. TCRdb fed the RT-PCR reads into MiXCR, producing one record per CDR3 protein. This sample yields 700,000 to 800,000 distinct CDR3 sequences, of which approximately 18% are seen a single time; roughly 11% belongs to the top ten. This sample is part of a study of response to subunit inactivated influenza vaccine. The study, taken as a whole, reports: Authors suggested seasonal influenza vaccinations each recruit few new T cells.

Germline values: CDR1 MNHNS, CDR2 SASEGT. CDR3 size: 14 residues. J lost 1 base, V lost 7 bases, and 5 bases had no gene match. This material consisted of PBMCs from blood, taken about 5 days after vaccination. The TCR originated in a man aged 45-60 years who received an inactivated influenza vaccine. The chain joins TRBV6-1 to TRBJ2-7; TRBD2 agrees at 9 bases. The CDR3 DNA follows: TGTGCCAGCATCCCGAGCGGGGGGTCCTACGAGCAGTACTTC. The encoded protein is CASIPSGGSYEQYF.